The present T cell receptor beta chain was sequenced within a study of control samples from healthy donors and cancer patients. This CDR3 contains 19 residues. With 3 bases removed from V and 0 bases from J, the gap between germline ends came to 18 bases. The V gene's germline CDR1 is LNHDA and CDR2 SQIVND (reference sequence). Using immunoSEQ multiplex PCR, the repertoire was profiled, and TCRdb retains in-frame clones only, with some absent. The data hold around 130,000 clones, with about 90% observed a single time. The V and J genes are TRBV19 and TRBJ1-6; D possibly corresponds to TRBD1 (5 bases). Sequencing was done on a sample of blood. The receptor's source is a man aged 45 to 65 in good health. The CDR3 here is CASSIIGAMASSYNSPLHF. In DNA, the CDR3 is TGTGCCAGTAGTATTATAGGGGCAATGGCGAGCTCCTATAATTCACCCCTCCACTTT.